Following are 4 T cell receptor beta chains from one sample sequenced in a study of blood T cell repertoires in COVID-19. Sequencing was performed with immunoSEQ multiplex PCR; in TCRdb, only in-frame clones are kept and a portion is missing. Of tens of thousands of clones detected, around nine tenths appear once; the ten largest clones hold roughly 8.3%. Specimen: peripheral blood. The receptors shown here come from a woman aged 65 to 85 with acute or convalescent COVID-19.

This chain links TRBV20-1 with TRBJ1-2; D unresolved. The germline V gene encodes CDR1 DFQATT and CDR2 SNEGSKA (reference sequence). This CDR3 has 9 residues. V gave up 6 bases and J gave up 6 bases, with 5 bases separating them. The CDR3 reads CSADNGYTF. The CDR3 nucleotides read TGCAGTGCCGACAATGGCTACACCTTC.

The chain carries TRBV5-4 and TRBJ1-2; a possible D gene is TRBD1 (6 bases). The CDR3 is 13 residues long. The germline V and J ends were trimmed by 4 bases and 2 bases, with 9 bases remaining between them. Germline V gene data show CDR1 as SGHNT and CDR2 as YYREEE (reference sequence). As DNA, the CDR3 is TGTGCCAGCAGCGTCAGGGGCAACTATGGCTACACCTTC. Its protein product is CASSVRGNYGYTF.

The chain uses TRBV9 and TRBJ1-4; no reliable D call. CDR3 length: 16 residues. CDR1 SGDLS and CDR2 YYNGEE come from the germline V gene. Trimming removed 0 bases from V and 3 bases from J, with 12 bases in between. The CDR3 DNA reads as TGTGCCAGCAGCGTAGCTACCGGGATCCCTAATGAAAAACTGTTTTTT. Its protein is CASSVATGIPNEKLFF.

The gene calls are TRBV6-5 and TRBJ2-7; the match to TRBD2 covers 10 bases. The CDR3 is made up of 15 amino acids. Germline V lookup: CDR1 MNHEY, CDR2 SVGAGI. With V trimmed by 8 bases and J by 2 bases, 9 bases remained unmatched. This CDR3 reads CASGPRTSGTYEQYF. As DNA, the CDR3 is TGTGCCAGCGGCCCACGGACTAGCGGAACCTACGAGCAGTACTTC.